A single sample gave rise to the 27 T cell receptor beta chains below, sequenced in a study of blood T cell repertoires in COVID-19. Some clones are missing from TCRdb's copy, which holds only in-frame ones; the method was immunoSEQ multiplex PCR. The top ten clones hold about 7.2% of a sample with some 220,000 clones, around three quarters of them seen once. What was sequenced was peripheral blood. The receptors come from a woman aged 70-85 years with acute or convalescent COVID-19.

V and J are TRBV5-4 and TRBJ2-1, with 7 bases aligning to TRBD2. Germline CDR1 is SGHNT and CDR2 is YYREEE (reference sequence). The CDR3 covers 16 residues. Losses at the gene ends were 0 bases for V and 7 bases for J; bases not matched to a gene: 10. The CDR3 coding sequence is TGTGCCAGCAGCTTGGTTGGCGGGGGAGGGCTTAATGAGCAGTTCTTC. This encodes CASSLVGGGGLNEQFF.

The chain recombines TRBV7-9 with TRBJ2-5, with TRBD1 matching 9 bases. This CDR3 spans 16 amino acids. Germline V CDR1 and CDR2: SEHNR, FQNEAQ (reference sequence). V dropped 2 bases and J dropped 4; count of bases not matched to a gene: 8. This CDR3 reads CASSLLGQGFRETQYF. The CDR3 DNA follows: TGTGCCAGCAGCTTATTGGGACAGGGTTTTCGAGAGACCCAGTACTTC. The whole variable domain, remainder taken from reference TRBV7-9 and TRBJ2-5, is DTGVSQNPRHKITKRGQNVTFRCDPISEHNRLYWYRQTLGQGPEFLTYFQNEAQLEKSRLLSDRFSAERPKGSFSTLEIQRTEQGDSAMYLCASSLLGQGFRETQYFGPGTRLLVL.

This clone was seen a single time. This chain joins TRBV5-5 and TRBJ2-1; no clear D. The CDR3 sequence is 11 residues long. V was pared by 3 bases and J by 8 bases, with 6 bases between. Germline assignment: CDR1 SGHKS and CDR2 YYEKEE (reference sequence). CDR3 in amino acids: CASSSQYEQFF. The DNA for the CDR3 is TGTGCCAGCAGCTCACAGTATGAGCAGTTCTTC.

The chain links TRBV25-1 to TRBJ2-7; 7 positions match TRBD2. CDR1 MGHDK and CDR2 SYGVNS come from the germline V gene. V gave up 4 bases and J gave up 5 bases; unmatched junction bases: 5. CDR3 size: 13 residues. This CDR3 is CASSAAGAHEQYF. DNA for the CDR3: TGTGCCAGCAGTGCTGCGGGAGCCCACGAGCAGTACTTC.

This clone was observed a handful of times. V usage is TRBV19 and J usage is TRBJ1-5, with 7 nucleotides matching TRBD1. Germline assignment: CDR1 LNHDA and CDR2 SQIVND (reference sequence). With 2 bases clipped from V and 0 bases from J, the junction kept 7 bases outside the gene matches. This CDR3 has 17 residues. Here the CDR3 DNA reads TGTGCCAGTAGTATAAGGGGACAGAGTATTAGCAATCAGCCCCAGCATTTT. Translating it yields CASSIRGQSISNQPQHF. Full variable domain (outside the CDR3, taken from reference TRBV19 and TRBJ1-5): DGGITQSPKYLFRKEGQNVTLSCEQNLNHDAMYWYRQDPGQGLRLIYYSQIVNDFQKGDIAEGYSVSREKKESFPLTVTSAQKNPTAFYLCASSIRGQSISNQPQHFGDGTRLSIL.

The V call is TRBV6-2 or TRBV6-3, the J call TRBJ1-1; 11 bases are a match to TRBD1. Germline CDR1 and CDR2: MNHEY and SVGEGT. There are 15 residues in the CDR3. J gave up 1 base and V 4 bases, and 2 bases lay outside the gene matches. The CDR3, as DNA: TGTGCCAGCAGTTCCGGGACAGGGGGGAACACTGAAGCTTTCTTT. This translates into CASSSGTGGNTEAFF.

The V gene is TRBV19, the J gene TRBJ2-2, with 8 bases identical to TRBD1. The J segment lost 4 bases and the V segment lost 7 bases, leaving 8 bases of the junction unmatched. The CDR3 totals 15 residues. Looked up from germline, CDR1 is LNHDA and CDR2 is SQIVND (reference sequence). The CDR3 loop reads CASKRGDRTTGELFF. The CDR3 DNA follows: TGTGCCAGTAAGAGGGGGGACAGGACCACCGGGGAGCTGTTTTTT.

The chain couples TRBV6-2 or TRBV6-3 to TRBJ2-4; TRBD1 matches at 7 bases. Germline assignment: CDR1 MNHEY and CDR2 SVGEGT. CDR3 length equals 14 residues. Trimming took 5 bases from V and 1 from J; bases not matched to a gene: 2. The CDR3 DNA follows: TGTGCCAGCAGTCCGACAGGGGCCAAAAACATTCAGTACTTC. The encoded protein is CASSPTGAKNIQYF.

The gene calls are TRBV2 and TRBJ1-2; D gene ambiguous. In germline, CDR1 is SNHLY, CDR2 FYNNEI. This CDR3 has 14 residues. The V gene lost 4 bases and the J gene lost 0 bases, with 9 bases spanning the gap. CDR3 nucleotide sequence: TGTGCCAGCAGTGCACAGCCTTCTAACTATGGCTACACCTTC. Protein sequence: CASSAQPSNYGYTF. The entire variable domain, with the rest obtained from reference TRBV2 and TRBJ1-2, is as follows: EPEVTQTPSHQVTQMGQEVILRCVPISNHLYFYWYRQILGQKVEFLVSFYNNEISEKSEIFDDQFSVERPDGSNFTLKIRSTKLEDSAMYFCASSAQPSNYGYTFGSGTRLTVV.

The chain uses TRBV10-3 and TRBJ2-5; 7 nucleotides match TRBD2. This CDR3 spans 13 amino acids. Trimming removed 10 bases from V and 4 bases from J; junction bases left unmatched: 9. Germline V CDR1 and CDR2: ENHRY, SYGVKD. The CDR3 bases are TGTGCCAGCCTCGGGGGGAGGGGAGAGACCCAGTACTTC. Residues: CASLGGRGETQYF.

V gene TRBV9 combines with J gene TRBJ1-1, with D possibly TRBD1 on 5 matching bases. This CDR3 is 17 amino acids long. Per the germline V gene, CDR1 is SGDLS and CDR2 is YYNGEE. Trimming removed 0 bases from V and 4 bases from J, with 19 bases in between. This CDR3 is CASSVAGGADRGTEAFF. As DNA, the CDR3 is TGTGCCAGCAGCGTAGCTGGTGGGGCTGACCGAGGCACTGAAGCTTTCTTT.

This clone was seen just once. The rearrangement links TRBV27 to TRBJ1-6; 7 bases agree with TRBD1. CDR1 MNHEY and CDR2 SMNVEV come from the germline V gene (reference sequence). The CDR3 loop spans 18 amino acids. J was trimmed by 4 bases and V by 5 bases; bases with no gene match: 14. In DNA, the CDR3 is TGTGCCAGCAGTATCCGGCCCGCGCCGGGACAGTATAATTCACCCCTCCACTTT. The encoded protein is CASSIRPAPGQYNSPLHF.

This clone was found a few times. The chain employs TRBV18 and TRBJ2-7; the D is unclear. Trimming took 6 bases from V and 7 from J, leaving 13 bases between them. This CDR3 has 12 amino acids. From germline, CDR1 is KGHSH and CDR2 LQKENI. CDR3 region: CASSLGTSEQYF. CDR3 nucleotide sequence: TGTGCCAGCTCCCTAGGAACATCGGAGCAGTACTTC.

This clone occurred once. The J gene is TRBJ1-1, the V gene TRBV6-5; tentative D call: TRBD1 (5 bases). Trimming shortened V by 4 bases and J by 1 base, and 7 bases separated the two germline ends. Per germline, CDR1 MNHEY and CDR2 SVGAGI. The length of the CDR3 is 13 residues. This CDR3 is CASSWGGNTEAFF. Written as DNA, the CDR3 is TGTGCCAGCAGTTGGGGGGGGAACACTGAAGCTTTCTTT.

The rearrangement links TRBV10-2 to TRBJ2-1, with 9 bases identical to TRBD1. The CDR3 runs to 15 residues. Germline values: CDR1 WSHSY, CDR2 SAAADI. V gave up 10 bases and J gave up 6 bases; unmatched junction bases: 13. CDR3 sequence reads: CATADGTGWGNEQFF. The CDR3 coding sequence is TGCGCCACCGCCGATGGGACAGGGTGGGGCAATGAGCAGTTCTTC.

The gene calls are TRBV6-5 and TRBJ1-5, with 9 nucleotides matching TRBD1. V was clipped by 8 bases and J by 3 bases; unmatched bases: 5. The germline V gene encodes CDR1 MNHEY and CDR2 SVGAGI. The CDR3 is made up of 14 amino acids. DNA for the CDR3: TGTGCCAGCGGGGACAGGGTCAACAATCAGCCCCAGCATTTT. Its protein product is CASGDRVNNQPQHF.

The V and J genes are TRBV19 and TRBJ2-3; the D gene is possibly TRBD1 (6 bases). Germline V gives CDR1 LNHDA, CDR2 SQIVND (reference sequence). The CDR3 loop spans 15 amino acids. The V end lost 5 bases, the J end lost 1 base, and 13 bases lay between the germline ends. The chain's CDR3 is CASSPTGSGTDTQYF. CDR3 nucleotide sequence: TGTGCCAGTAGTCCGACAGGAAGTGGCACAGATACGCAGTATTTT.

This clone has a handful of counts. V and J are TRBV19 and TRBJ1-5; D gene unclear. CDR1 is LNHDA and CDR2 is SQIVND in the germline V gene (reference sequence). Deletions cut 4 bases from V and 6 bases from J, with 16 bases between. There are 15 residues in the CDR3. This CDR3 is CASSSRQVRSQPQHF. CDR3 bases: TGTGCCAGTAGTAGTCGGCAGGTTCGCAGTCAGCCCCAGCATTTT.

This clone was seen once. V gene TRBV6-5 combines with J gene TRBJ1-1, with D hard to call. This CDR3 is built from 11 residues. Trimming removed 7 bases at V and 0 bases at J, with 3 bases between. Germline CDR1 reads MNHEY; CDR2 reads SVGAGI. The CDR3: CASIVNTEAFF. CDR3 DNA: TGTGCCAGCATCGTGAACACTGAAGCTTTCTTT.

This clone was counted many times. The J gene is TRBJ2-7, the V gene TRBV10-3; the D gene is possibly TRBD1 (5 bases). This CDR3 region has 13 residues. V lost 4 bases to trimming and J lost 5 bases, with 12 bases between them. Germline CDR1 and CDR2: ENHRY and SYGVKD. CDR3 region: CAISGQGADEQYF. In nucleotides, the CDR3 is TGTGCCATCAGTGGTCAGGGCGCGGACGAGCAGTACTTC.

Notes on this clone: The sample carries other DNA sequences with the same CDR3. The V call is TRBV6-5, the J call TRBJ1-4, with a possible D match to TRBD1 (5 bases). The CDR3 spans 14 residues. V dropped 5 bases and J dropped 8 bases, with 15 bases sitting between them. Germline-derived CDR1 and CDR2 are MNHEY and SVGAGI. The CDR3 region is CASSLQGGGEKLFF. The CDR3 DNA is TGTGCCAGCAGTCTGCAGGGCGGAGGGGAAAAACTGTTTTTT.

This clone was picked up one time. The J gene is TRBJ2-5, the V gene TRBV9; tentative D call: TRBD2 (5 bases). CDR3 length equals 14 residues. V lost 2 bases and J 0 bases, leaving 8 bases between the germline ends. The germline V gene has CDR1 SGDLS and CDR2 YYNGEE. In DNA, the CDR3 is TGTGCCAGCAGCGTGAGCGGTTACCAAGAGACCCAGTACTTC. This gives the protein CASSVSGYQETQYF.

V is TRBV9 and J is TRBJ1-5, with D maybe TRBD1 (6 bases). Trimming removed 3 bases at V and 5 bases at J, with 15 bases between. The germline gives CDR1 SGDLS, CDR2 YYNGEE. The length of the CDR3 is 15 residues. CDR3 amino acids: CASSASGTPHQPQHF. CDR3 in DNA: TGTGCCAGCAGCGCTTCCGGGACACCTCATCAGCCCCAGCATTTT.

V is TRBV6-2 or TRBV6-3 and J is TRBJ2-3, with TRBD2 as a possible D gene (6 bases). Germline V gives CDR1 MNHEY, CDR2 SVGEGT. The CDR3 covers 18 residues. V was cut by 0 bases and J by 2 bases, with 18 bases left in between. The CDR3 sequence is CASSYSMGPSAYTDTQYF. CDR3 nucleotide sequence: TGTGCCAGCAGTTACTCGATGGGCCCTAGCGCTTACACAGATACGCAGTATTTT.

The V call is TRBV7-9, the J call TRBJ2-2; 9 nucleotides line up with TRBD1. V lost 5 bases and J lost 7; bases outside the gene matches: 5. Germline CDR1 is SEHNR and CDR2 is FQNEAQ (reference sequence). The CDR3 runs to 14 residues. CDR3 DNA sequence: TGTGCCAGCAGCCGGGACAGGGCTTACGGGGAGCTGTTTTTT. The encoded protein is CASSRDRAYGELFF.

Written as DNA, the CDR3 is TGTGCCAGTAGTATTACCGGGACAGGTAACTACGAGCAGTACTTC. It codes for CASSITGTGNYEQYF. This sequence joins TRBV19 and TRBJ2-7; 8 nucleotides agree with TRBD1. Germline values: CDR1 LNHDA, CDR2 SQIVND (reference sequence). With 3 bases clipped from V and 3 bases from J, the junction kept 7 bases outside the gene matches. This CDR3 is 15 amino acids long. Variable domain in full (rest from reference TRBV19 and TRBJ2-7): DGGITQSPKYLFRKEGQNVTLSCEQNLNHDAMYWYRQDPGQGLRLIYYSQIVNDFQKGDIAEGYSVSREKKESFPLTVTSAQKNPTAFYLCASSITGTGNYEQYFGPGTRLTVT.

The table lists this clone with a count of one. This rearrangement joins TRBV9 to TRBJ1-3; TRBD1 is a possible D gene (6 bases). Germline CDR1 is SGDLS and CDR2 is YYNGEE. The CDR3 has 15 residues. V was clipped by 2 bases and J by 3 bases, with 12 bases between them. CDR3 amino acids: CASSVGGLSGNTIYF. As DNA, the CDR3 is TGTGCCAGCAGCGTGGGGGGGCTAAGTGGAAACACCATATATTTT. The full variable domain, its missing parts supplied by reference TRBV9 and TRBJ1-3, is DSGVTQTPKHLITATGQRVTLRCSPRSGDLSVYWYQQSLDQGLQFLIQYYNGEERAKGNILERFSAQQFPDLHSELNLSSLELGDSALYFCASSVGGLSGNTIYFGEGSWLTVV.